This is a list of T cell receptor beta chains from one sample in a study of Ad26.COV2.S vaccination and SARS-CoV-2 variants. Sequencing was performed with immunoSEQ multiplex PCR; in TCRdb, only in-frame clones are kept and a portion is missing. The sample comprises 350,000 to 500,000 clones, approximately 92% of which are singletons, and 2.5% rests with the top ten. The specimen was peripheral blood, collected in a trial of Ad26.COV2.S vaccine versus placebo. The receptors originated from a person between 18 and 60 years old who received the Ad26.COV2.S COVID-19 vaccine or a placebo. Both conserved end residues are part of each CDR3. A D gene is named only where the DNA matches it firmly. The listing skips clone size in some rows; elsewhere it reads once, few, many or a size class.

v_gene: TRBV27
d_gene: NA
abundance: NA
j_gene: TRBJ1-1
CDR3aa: CASRRAGAWTEAFF
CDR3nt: TGTGCCAGCAGACGGGCAGGGGCTTGGACTGAAGCTTTCTTT

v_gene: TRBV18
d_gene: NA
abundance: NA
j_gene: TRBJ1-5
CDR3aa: CASSPIYQRSNQPQHF
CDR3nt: TGTGCCAGCTCACCAATTTACCAGCGTAGCAATCAGCCCCAGCATTTT

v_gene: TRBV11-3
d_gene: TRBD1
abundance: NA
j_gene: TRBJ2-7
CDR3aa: CASSLDREGEQYF
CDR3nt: TGTGCCAGCAGTTTAGACAGGGAAGGGGAGCAGTACTTC

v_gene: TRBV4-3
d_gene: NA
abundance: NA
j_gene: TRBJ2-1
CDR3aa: CASSQESDSYNEQFF
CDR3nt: TGCGCCAGCAGCCAAGAATCGGACTCCTACAATGAGCAGTTCTTC

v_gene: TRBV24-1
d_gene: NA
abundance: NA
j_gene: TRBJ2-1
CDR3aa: CATRGAGNHNEQFF
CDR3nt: TGTGCCACCAGGGGGGCGGGTAACCACAATGAGCAGTTCTTC

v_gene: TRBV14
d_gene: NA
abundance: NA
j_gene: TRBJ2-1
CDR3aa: CASSPGSLTYNEQFF
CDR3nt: TGTGCCAGCAGCCCGGGGTCCCTTACCTACAATGAGCAGTTCTTC

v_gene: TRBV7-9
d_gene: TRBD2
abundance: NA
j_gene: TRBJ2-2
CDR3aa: CASSLAVELAGSGELFF
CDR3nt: TGTGCCAGCAGCTTAGCGGTTGAACTAGCGGGGAGCGGGGAGCTGTTTTTT

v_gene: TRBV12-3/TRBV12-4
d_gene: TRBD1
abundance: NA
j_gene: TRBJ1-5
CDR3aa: CASRGTAHQPQHF
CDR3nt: TGTGCCAGCAGGGGGACAGCTCATCAGCCCCAGCATTTT

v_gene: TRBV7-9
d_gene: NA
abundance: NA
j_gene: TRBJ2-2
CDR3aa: CASSQDGDPGELFF
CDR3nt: TGTGCCAGCAGCCAAGACGGAGATCCCGGGGAGCTGTTTTTT

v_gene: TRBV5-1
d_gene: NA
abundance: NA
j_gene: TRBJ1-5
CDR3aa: CASSSSPNQPQHF
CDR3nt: TGCGCCAGCAGTAGTAGCCCCAATCAGCCCCAGCATTTT

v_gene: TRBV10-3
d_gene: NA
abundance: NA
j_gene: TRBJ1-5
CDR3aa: CAISEGFDQPQHF
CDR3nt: TGTGCCATCAGTGAGGGGTTCGATCAGCCCCAGCATTTT

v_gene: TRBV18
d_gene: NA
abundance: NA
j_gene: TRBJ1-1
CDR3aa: CASSPGTHTEAFF
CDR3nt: TGTGCCAGCTCACCAGGGACACACACTGAAGCTTTCTTT

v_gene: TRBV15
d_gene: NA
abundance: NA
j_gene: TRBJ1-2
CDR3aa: CATRPRQSYGYTF
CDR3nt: TGTGCCACCCGCCCTCGGCAGAGCTATGGCTACACCTTC

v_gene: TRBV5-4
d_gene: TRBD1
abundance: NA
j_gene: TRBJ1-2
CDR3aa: CASSPRDRGYGYTF
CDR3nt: TGTGCCAGCAGCCCCCGGGACAGGGGATATGGCTACACCTTC

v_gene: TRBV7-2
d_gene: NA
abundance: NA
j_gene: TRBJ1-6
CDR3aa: CASSLQGPTNGSPLHF
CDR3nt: TGTGCCAGCAGCCTACAGGGTCCGACGAATGGTTCACCCCTCCACTTT

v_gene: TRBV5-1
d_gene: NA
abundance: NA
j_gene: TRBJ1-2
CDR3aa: CASSPPTPPDRYGYTF
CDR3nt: TGCGCCAGCAGCCCCCCGACACCCCCTGATAGGTATGGCTACACCTTC

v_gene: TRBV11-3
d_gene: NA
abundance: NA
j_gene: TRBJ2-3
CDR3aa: CASSPSGPTINTQYF
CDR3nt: TGTGCCAGCAGCCCCAGCGGGCCTACTATCAATACGCAGTATTTT

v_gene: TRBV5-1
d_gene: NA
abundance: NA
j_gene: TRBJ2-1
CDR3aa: CASSLWTGGNNEQFF
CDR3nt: TGCGCCAGCAGCTTGTGGACTGGTGGGAACAATGAGCAGTTCTTC

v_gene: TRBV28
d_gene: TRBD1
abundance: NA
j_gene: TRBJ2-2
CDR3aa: CATGQGLGTGELFF
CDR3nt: TGTGCCACCGGACAGGGGCTGGGCACCGGGGAGCTGTTTTTT

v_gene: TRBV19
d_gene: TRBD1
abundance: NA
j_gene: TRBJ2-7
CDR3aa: CASNGQGFGEQYF
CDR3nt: TGTGCCAGTAATGGACAGGGGTTCGGAGAGCAGTACTTC

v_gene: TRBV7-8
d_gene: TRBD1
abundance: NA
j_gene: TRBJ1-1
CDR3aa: CASSSDRDTEAFF
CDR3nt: TGTGCCAGCAGCTCAGACAGGGACACTGAAGCTTTCTTT

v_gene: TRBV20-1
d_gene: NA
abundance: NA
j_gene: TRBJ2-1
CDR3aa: CSARGGSEQFF
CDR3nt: TGCAGTGCTAGAGGGGGAAGTGAGCAGTTCTTC

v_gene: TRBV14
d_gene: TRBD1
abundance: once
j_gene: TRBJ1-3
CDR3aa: CASSYLPDRSSGNTIYF
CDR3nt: TGTGCCAGCAGCTATCTACCGGACAGGAGCTCTGGAAACACCATATATTTT

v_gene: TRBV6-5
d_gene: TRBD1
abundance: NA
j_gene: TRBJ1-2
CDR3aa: CASGDRGSGYTF
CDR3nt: TGTGCCAGCGGGGACAGGGGGTCTGGCTACACCTTC

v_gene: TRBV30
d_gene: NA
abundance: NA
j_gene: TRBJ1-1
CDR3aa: CAWSVPHRRTEAFF
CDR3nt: TGTGCCTGGAGTGTACCTCACCGACGGACTGAAGCTTTCTTT

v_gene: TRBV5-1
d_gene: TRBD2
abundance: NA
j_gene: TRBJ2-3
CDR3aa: CASSLYQREQDTQYF
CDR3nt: TGCGCCAGCAGCTTATACCAGCGGGAGCAAGATACGCAGTATTTT

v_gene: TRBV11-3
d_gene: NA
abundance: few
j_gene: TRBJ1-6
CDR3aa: CASSFSGVNSPLHF
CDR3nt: TGTGCCAGCAGCTTCTCAGGGGTCAATTCACCCCTCCACTTT

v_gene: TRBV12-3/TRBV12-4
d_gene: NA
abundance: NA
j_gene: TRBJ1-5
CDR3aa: CASSAGADQPQHF
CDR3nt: TGTGCCAGCAGTGCGGGCGCCGATCAGCCCCAGCATTTT

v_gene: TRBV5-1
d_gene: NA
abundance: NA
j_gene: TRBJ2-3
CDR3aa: CASSLSGGGTDTQYF
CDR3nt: TGCGCCAGCAGCTTGTCAGGAGGGGGCACAGATACGCAGTATTTT

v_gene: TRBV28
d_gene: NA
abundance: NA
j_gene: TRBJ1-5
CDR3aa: CASSLISAGRSRQPQHF
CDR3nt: TGTGCCAGCAGTTTAATTTCAGCCGGCCGATCGCGGCAGCCCCAGCATTTT

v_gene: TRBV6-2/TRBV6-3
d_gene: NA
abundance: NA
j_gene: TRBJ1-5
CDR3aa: CASSFTGTQQPQHF
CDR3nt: TGTGCCAGCAGTTTCACAGGGACCCAACAGCCCCAGCATTTT

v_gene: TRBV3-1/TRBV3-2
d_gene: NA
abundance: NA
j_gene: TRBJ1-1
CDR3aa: CASSQLRRQAFF
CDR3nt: TGTGCCAGCAGCCAACTTCGGCGCCAGGCTTTCTTT

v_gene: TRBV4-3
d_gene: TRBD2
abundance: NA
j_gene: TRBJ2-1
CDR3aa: CASSQLLAGAWEQFF
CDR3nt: TGCGCCAGCAGCCAATTACTAGCGGGAGCTTGGGAGCAGTTCTTC

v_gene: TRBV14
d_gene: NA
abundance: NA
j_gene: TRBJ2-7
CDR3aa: CASSLAREQYF
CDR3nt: TGTGCCAGCAGCCTAGCTCGTGAGCAGTACTTC

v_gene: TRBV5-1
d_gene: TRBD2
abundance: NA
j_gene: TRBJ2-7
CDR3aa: CASSSLTGGSTYEQYF
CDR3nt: TGCGCCAGCAGCTCTCTTACGGGGGGTTCTACCTACGAGCAGTACTTC

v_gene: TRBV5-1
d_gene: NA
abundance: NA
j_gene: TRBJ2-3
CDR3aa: CASSPPLLWGGTDTQYF
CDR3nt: TGCGCCAGCAGCCCCCCACTCCTTTGGGGGGGCACAGATACGCAGTATTTT

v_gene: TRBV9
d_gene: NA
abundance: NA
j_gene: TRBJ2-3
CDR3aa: CASSVFWASTDTQYF
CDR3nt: TGTGCCAGCAGCGTATTTTGGGCTAGCACAGATACGCAGTATTTT

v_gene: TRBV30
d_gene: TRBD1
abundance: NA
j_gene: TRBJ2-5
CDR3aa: CAWSDVNRGRETQYF
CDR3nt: TGTGCCTGGAGTGACGTTAACAGGGGGCGAGAGACCCAGTACTTC

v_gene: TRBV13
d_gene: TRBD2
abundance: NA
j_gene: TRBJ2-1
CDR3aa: CASSFSGEGSSYNEQFF
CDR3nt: TGTGCCAGCAGCTTTTCCGGGGAGGGGAGCTCCTACAATGAGCAGTTCTTC

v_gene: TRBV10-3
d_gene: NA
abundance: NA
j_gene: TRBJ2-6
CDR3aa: CAISDRVSGANVLTF
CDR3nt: TGTGCCATCAGTGACAGGGTCTCTGGGGCCAACGTCCTGACTTTC

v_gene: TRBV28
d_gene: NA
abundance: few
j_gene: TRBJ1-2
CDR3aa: CASGLLRYGYTF
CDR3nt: TGTGCCAGCGGGTTATTACGCTATGGCTACACCTTC

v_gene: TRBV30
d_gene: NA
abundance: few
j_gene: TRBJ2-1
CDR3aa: CAWSLSNEQFF
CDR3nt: TGTGCCTGGAGTCTTTCCAATGAGCAGTTCTTC